Below are 19 T cell receptor beta chains sequenced from a single sample in a study of blood T cell repertoires in COVID-19. Clones were sequenced by immunoSEQ multiplex PCR, and TCRdb holds only the in-frame ones, with some missing. The sample includes 65,000 or so clones, roughly 84% seen only once; the top ten take about 10%. The sample taken for sequencing was peripheral blood. All receptors come from a man aged 30 to 39 with COVID-19, enrolled during active disease.

The J gene is TRBJ1-3, the V gene TRBV2; the match to TRBD1 covers 9 bases. V lost 4 bases, J lost 2 bases, and 3 bases stayed unmatched. This CDR3 is built from 15 residues. Looked up from germline, CDR1 is SNHLY and CDR2 is FYNNEI. The chain's CDR3 is CASSGTGATGNTIYF. The CDR3 DNA follows: TGTGCCAGCAGTGGGACAGGGGCAACTGGAAACACCATATATTTT.

This clone has just one count. The chain joins TRBV5-1 to TRBJ2-7; 11 bases align to TRBD2. The CDR3 consists of 15 residues. The trim removed 0 bases at V and 5 bases at J, leaving 4 bases unmatched. Germline lookup yields CDR1 SGHRS and CDR2 YFSETQ. The CDR3 region has the DNA TGCGCCAGCAGCTTGGAGGTAGCGGGAGGGAACGAGCAGTACTTC. Translating it yields CASSLEVAGGNEQYF.

This chain joins TRBV10-1 and TRBJ1-1; 8 bases match TRBD1. Germline V gene data show CDR1 as WNHNN and CDR2 as SYGVQD (reference sequence). J was trimmed by 2 bases and V by 3 bases; bases with no gene match: 8. This CDR3 spans 16 amino acids. This CDR3 reads CASSDGRTGTNTEAFF. The CDR3, as DNA: TGCGCCAGCAGTGACGGGAGGACAGGGACTAACACTGAAGCTTTCTTT.

V gene TRBV19 combines with J gene TRBJ1-5, with 8 bases identical to TRBD1. CDR1 and CDR2 from the germline V gene are LNHDA and SQIVND (reference sequence). The CDR3 has 15 residues. V dropped 7 bases and J dropped 7; count of bases not matched to a gene: 12. The CDR3 loop reads CASNKDRVGVQPQHF. CDR3 in DNA: TGTGCCAGTAACAAGGACAGGGTTGGTGTGCAGCCCCAGCATTTT.

This rearrangement joins TRBV7-2 to TRBJ1-1; TRBD1 matches 8 bases. The CDR3 runs 14 residues. The V gene end was trimmed by 3 bases and the J gene end by 5 bases; junction bases not matched to a gene: 5. Germline CDR1 is SGHTA and CDR2 is FQGNSA. The CDR3 DNA reads as TGTGCCAGCAGCTTTCAGGGGGCTAGAACTGAAGCTTTCTTT. Protein sequence: CASSFQGARTEAFF.

The rearrangement links TRBV10-2 to TRBJ2-1; 10 positions match TRBD2. Trimming cost V 2 bases and J 6 bases; bases outside gene matches: 7. This CDR3 has 16 residues. The V gene's germline CDR1 is WSHSY and CDR2 SAAADI. The CDR3 region has the DNA TGCGCCAGCAGTGAGCTCGGGCTAGCGGGGGTCAATGAGCAGTTCTTC. It specifies CASSELGLAGVNEQFF.

This chain connects TRBV15 to TRBJ1-5; no clear D gene. Germline V gene lookup returns CDR1 LNHNV and CDR2 YYDKDF (reference sequence). Trimming stripped 2 bases from V and 1 base from J, with 15 bases between. The CDR3 is made up of 17 amino acids. The CDR3 loop reads CATSRPPARGSNQPQHF. As DNA, the CDR3 is TGTGCCACCAGCAGACCCCCCGCCCGAGGAAGCAATCAGCCCCAGCATTTT.

There are many counts of this clone. This chain uses TRBV19 with TRBJ2-5, with 10 positions matching TRBD2. Germline V CDR1 and CDR2: LNHDA, SQIVND (reference sequence). The J segment lost 4 bases and the V segment lost 5 bases, leaving 7 bases of the junction unmatched. This CDR3 has 15 amino acids. Written as DNA, the CDR3 is TGTGCCAGTAGTCCCGGGACTAGCGATATAGAGACCCAGTACTTC. It yields the protein CASSPGTSDIETQYF. The full variable domain, its missing parts supplied by reference TRBV19 and TRBJ2-5, is DGGITQSPKYLFRKEGQNVTLSCEQNLNHDAMYWYRQDPGQGLRLIYYSQIVNDFQKGDIAEGYSVSREKKESFPLTVTSAQKNPTAFYLCASSPGTSDIETQYFGPGTRLLVL.

The V call is TRBV9, the J call TRBJ2-6; 7 bases fit TRBD1. Looked up from germline, CDR1 is SGDLS and CDR2 is YYNGEE. The CDR3 covers 13 residues. Trimming at V came to 9 bases and at J to 2 bases, leaving 2 bases not matched to a gene. In nucleotides, the CDR3 is TGTGCCATACAGGGGCCTGGGGCCAACGTCCTGACTTTC. Its translation: CAIQGPGANVLTF.

The CDR3 nucleotides read TGCGCCAGCAGCCAAGATTCAAGGAGAAGGTCCTACGAGCAGTACTTC. Translating it yields CASSQDSRRRSYEQYF. The chain is built from TRBV4-1 and TRBJ2-7, with D uncertain. Germline V gene lookup returns CDR1 MGHRA and CDR2 YSYEKL. V lost 0 bases and J lost 1, with 13 bases in between. This CDR3 spans 16 amino acids.

The chain uses TRBV25-1 and TRBJ2-1; 10 positions match TRBD1. CDR1 and CDR2 from the germline V gene are MGHDK and SYGVNS. V shed 1 base, J shed 10 bases, and the junction held 7 bases outside the gene matches. There are 15 residues in the CDR3. The CDR3 DNA is TGTGCCAGCAGTGAATCCTTGGGACAGGGGAGAGAGCAGTTCTTC. Translated: CASSESLGQGREQFF.

V gene TRBV18 combines with J gene TRBJ2-1; 11 nucleotides line up with TRBD2. The V gene's germline CDR1 is KGHSH and CDR2 LQKENI. The ends lost 8 bases at V and 6 bases at J; junction bases unmatched: 9. There are 15 residues in the CDR3. The CDR3 is CASAKGLAALNEQFF. The DNA of the CDR3 is TGTGCCAGCGCAAAGGGACTAGCGGCCCTCAATGAGCAGTTCTTC.

The V call is TRBV5-4, the J call TRBJ1-1; D not resolved. This CDR3 spans 13 amino acids. The ends were cut back, 5 bases at V and 0 bases at J, with 8 bases in the middle. Germline CDR1 reads SGHNT; CDR2 reads YYREEE (reference sequence). CDR3: CASRLDLNTEAFF. The CDR3 nucleotides read TGTGCCAGCAGACTAGACCTGAACACTGAAGCTTTCTTT.

This chain connects TRBV27 to TRBJ2-7; D is uncertain. V shed 8 bases and J shed 3 bases, with 8 bases lying between them. This CDR3 is 11 amino acids long. In germline, CDR1 is MNHEY, CDR2 SMNVEV (reference sequence). Here the CDR3 DNA reads TGTGCCAGCGGGCCCCGCTACGAGCAGTACTTC. Translation: CASGPRYEQYF.

The chain combines TRBV28 with TRBJ1-4, with unresolved D. Germline V gene sequence: CDR1 MDHEN, CDR2 SYDVKM. V dropped 2 bases and J dropped 7 bases, with 14 bases sitting between them. The CDR3 runs to 15 residues. CDR3 in DNA: TGTGCCAGCAGTTTACCGTTAGGTGGCGGTGAAAAACTGTTTTTT. This gives the protein CASSLPLGGGEKLFF.

This clone occurred once. This chain uses TRBV3-1 (or the pseudogene TRBV3-2) with TRBJ2-7, with TRBD2 as a possible D gene (5 bases). Germline CDR1 reads LGHDT; CDR2 reads YNNKEL (reference sequence). The CDR3 is 14 amino acids. V was pared by 0 bases and J by 0 bases, with 6 bases between. This CDR3 reads CASSQEGSSYEQYF. In nucleotides, the CDR3 is TGTGCCAGCAGCCAAGAGGGGAGCTCCTACGAGCAGTACTTC.

The rearrangement links TRBV30 to TRBJ1-6, with D perhaps TRBD1 (6 bases). CDR1 and CDR2 (germline): GTSNPN, SVGIG (reference sequence). V was clipped by 4 bases and J by 9 bases, with 19 bases between them. The CDR3 length is 15 residues. CDR3 region: CAWNKAGESSSPLHF. The CDR3 nucleotides are TGTGCCTGGAACAAAGCAGGGGAGAGTAGTTCACCCCTCCACTTT. The whole variable domain, remainder taken from reference TRBV30 and TRBJ1-6, is SQTIHQWPATLVQPVGSPLSLECTVEGTSNPNLYWYRQAAGRGLQLLFYSVGIGQISSEVPQNLSASRPQDRQFILSSKKLLLSDSGFYLCAWNKAGESSSPLHFGNGTRLTVT.

The chain links TRBV7-2 to TRBJ2-1; 9 bases align to TRBD1. The CDR3 extends over 14 amino acids. In germline, CDR1 is SGHTA, CDR2 FQGNSA. The V and J ends lost 6 bases and 9 bases, in that order; junction bases with no gene match: 9. The CDR3 coding sequence is TGTGCCAGCAGTTTTTCACAGGGGGCGGGTGAGCAGTTCTTC. Its translation is CASSFSQGAGEQFF. Filled out from reference TRBV7-2 and TRBJ2-1, the complete variable domain reads GAGVSQSPSNKVTEKGKDVELRCDPISGHTALYWYRQSLGQGLEFLIYFQGNSAPDKSGLPSDRFSAERTGGSVSTLTIQRTQQEDSAVYLCASSFSQGAGEQFFGPGTRLTVL.

This clone was seen only a few times. The rearrangement links TRBV28 to TRBJ1-5, with D maybe TRBD1 (5 bases). Trimming cost V 2 bases and J 0 bases, with 5 bases left between them. Germline V gives CDR1 MDHEN, CDR2 SYDVKM. The CDR3 contains 14 residues. CDR3 sequence reads: CASSLRGSNQPQHF. In nucleotides, the CDR3 is TGTGCCAGCAGTTTAAGGGGTAGCAATCAGCCCCAGCATTTT.